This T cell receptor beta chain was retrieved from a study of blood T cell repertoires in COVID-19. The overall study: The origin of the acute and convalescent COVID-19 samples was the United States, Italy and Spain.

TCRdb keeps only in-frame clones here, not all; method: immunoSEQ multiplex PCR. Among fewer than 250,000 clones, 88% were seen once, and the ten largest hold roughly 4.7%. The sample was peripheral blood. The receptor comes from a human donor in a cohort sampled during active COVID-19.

The CDR3 reads CASSYTGRTEAFF. CDR3 DNA sequence: TGTGCCAGCAGTTACACGGGGAGGACTGAAGCTTTCTTT. This chain links TRBV6-2 or TRBV6-3 with TRBJ1-1; D unresolved. V lost 2 bases, J lost 5 bases, and 9 bases lay in between. The CDR3 sequence is 13 residues long. From germline, CDR1 is MNHEY and CDR2 SVGEGT.